Listed below are T cell receptor beta chains from one sample, sequenced in a study of OX40 agonist ivuxolimab in advanced cancers. The table came from immunoSEQ multiplex PCR; TCRdb's copy has only in-frame clones and leaves some out. The sample gives under 70,000 clones, roughly nine tenths of which show up once; approximately 10% is in the top ten. This sample comprised CD4+ or CD8+ T cells sorted from blood, obtained in a trial of the OX40 agonist ivuxolimab. The receptor set was obtained from an adult with an advanced solid tumor such as melanoma, head and neck, liver or kidney cancer. The CDR3 runs from the conserved cysteine through the conserved F or W.

>TRBV5-1|TRBJ2-5|15
CASSRGASGRETQYF
>TRBV6-6|TRBJ1-5|15
CASTQGQGSNQPQHF
>TRBV2|TRBJ2-5|14
CASSELVGRETQYF
>TRBV5-4|TRBJ2-3|15
CASSLRAGAGDTQYF
>TRBV6-1|TRBJ1-2|15
CASSEGQGGGYGYTF
>TRBV7-8|TRBJ2-5|17
CASSSGTSGGATETQYF
>TRBV9|TRBJ2-3|16
CASSPVGTTGTDTQYF
>TRBV11-2|TRBJ2-2|11
CASSIGAELFF
>TRBV6-6|TRBJ1-5|12
CASSSTRWPQHF
>TRBV6-4|TRBJ2-3|14
CASRAGVGTDTQYF
>TRBV12-5|TRBJ1-1|15
CASGSRQVGSTEAFF
>TRBV2|TRBJ1-4|15
CASSEAGGFGEKLFF
>TRBV28|TRBJ1-2|21
CASSSRGGNRGSGDYNYGYTF
>TRBV7-9|TRBJ1-2|15
CASSLLGARVYGYTF
>TRBV7-9|TRBJ1-1|13
CASSLGQGTEAFF
>TRBV21-1|TRBJ1-1|15
CASNRPGSGGTEAFF
>TRBV7-3|TRBJ2-3|15
CASSPTRGVTDTQYF
>TRBV5-3|TRBJ2-3|16
CARSLFSGSSTDTQYF
>TRBV14|TRBJ2-7|13
CASSQDIPNEQYF
>TRBV11-2|TRBJ2-7|15
CASSLVTGETYEQYF
>TRBV6-6|TRBJ1-1|13
CASSTNMNTEAFF
>TRBV6-5|TRBJ1-3|15
CASSYGTGGGNTIYF
>TRBV7-9|TRBJ1-4|13
CASRRDIDEKLFF
>TRBV11-2|TRBJ1-4|17
CASSERNLVQWNEKLFF
>TRBV28|TRBJ2-7|17
CASSPGGLAGPTYEQYF
>TRBV6-5|TRBJ1-2|14
CASSYLTGYYGYTF
>TRBV28|TRBJ1-2|13
CASSFTHLYGYTF
>TRBV5-1|TRBJ1-4|13
CASSQGINEKLFF
>TRBV7-3|TRBJ2-5|14
CASSLDGGLETQYF
>TRBV2|TRBJ2-2|18
CASSERGTSAANTGELFF
>TRBV5-1|TRBJ2-7|15
CASSSGQGNDNEQYF
>TRBV19|NA|14
CASSIGTGNQPQYF
>TRBV6-6|TRBJ2-5|12
CASTSLAETQYF
>TRBV5-1|TRBJ2-4|14
CASSPSRGLNIQYF
>TRBV4-2|TRBJ2-3|19
CASSQDSEGKAGRTDTQYF
>TRBV2|TRBJ2-1|12
CASSDLGVKQFF
>TRBV7-2|TRBJ2-1|11
CASSFFTEQFF
>TRBV27|TRBJ2-7|14
CASSTRTQPYEQYF
>TRBV21-1|TRBJ1-6|17
CASSRPVGQGTNSPLHF
>TRBV19|TRBJ1-1|14
CASSIVQGGTEAFF
>TRBV28|TRBJ1-4|15
CASSTLFATNEKLFF
>TRBV4-1|TRBJ2-6|16
CASSQIGSAGANVLTF
>TRBV27|TRBJ2-1|17
CASSLSPLRDRVNEQFF
>TRBV19|TRBJ1-5|15
CASTGIQDSNQPQHF
>TRBV2|TRBJ1-6|12
CASNLGDSPLHF
>TRBV11-2|TRBJ1-1|13
CASSQDWLDEAFF
>TRBV9|TRBJ1-3|17
CASSVGLPPSSGNTIYF
>TRBV18|TRBJ2-3|13
CASSLGNADTQYF
>TRBV11-3|NA|15
CASSFLAGGTYEQYF
>TRBV9|TRBJ1-3|15
CASSAPTGPGNTIYF
>TRBV7-2|TRBJ2-2|14
CASSSGRDTGELFF
>TRBV6-1|TRBJ1-2|14
CASSEGPQSYGYTF
>TRBV5-1|TRBJ2-3|16
CASSPSTSWGTDTQYF
>TRBV28|TRBJ2-7|15
CASSSFPWRPYEQYF
>TRBV20-1|TRBJ1-4|11
CSASQYEKLFF
>TRBV5-1|TRBJ2-2|13
CASNQGNTGELFF
>TRBV2|TRBJ2-1|13
CASNLAHYNEQFF
>TRBV7-9|TRBJ2-5|11
CASSSGETQYF
>TRBV15|TRBJ2-7|12
CATSRDRREQYF
>TRBV11-2|TRBJ2-1|14
CASSLDPHRDEQFF